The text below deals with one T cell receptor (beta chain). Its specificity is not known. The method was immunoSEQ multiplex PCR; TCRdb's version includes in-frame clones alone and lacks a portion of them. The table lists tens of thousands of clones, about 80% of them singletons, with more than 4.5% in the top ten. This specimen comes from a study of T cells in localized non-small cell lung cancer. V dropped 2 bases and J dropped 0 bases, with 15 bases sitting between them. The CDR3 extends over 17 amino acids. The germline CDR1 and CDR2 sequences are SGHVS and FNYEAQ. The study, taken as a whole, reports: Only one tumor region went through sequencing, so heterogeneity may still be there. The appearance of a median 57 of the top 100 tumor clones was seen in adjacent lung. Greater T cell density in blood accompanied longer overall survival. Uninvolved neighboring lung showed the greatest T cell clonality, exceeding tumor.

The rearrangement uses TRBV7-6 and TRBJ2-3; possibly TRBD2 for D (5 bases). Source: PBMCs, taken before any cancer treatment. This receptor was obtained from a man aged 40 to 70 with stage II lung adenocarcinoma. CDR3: CASSLSELRASTDTQYF. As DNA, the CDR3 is TGTGCCAGCAGCTTATCGGAGTTGCGGGCTAGCACAGATACGCAGTATTTT.